The rows below give T cell receptor beta chains drawn from one sample of a study of CD8+CD57+ T cells in acquired aplastic anemia. TCRdb reprocessed the reads via MiXCR and lists one record per CDR3 protein. The sample includes some 120,000 distinct CDR3 sequences, about 40% seen only once; the top ten take around 2.5%. The sample taken for sequencing was sorted CD4+, CD8+, or CD8+CD57+ T cells (not recorded which) from PBMCs. The receptors were gathered from a human donor with aplastic anemia. Each CDR3 is given with its conserved first and last residue. D genes are given only for firm matches. Some rows mark clone size as missing; the rest say once, few, many or name a class of expanded clone.

TRBJ1-4 | . | many | TRBV19 | CASSVTTTNEKLFF | TGTGCCAGTAGTGTGACGACAACTAATGAAAAACTGTTTTTT
TRBJ2-2 | TRBD2 | . | TRBV14 | CASSRGLAGGKNTGELFF | TGTGCCAGCAGCCGGGGACTAGCGGGGGGTAAGAACACCGGGGAGCTGTTTTTT
TRBJ2-2 | . | few | TRBV5-5 | CASSPLVTGELFF | TGTGCCAGCAGCCCCCTAGTGACCGGGGAGCTGTTTTTT
TRBJ1-3 | . | many | TRBV4-1 | CASSHPVFVSGNTIYF | TGCGCCAGCAGCCATCCGGTCTTCGTCTCTGGAAACACCATATATTTT
TRBJ2-3 | . | many | TRBV2 | CASSDRVGTDTQYF | TGTGCCAGCAGTGACAGGGTGGGCACAGATACGCAGTATTTT
TRBJ2-1 | . | . | TRBV11-1 | CASSQPRGARDDEQFF | TGTGCCAGCAGTCAACCACGGGGGGCGCGGGACGATGAGCAGTTCTTC
TRBJ1-1 | TRBD1 | . | TRBV2 | CASRTGVGWTEAFF | TGTGCCAGCAGGACAGGGGTAGGATGGACTGAAGCTTTCTTT
TRBJ2-7 | TRBD2 | . | TRBV25-1 | CASQAGTSFMYEQYF | TGTGCCAGCCAAGCGGGGACTAGCTTTATGTACGAGCAGTACTTC
TRBJ2-7 | . | few | TRBV7-2 | CASSDGAEQYF | TGTGCCAGCAGTGATGGGGCCGAGCAGTACTTC
TRBJ1-2 | . | . | TRBV10-1 | CASSESRDEFGQDYGYTF | TGCGCCAGCAGTGAGTCTCGGGACGAGTTTGGTCAAGACTATGGCTACACCTTC
TRBJ2-7 | . | . | TRBV7-9 | CASSFSPYEQYF | TGTGCCAGCAGCTTCAGCCCCTACGAGCAGTACTTC
TRBJ2-1 | . | . | TRBV28 | CASRRGNSYNEQFF | TGTGCCAGCAGGAGGGGGAACTCCTACAATGAGCAGTTCTTC
TRBJ2-5 | . | many | TRBV9 | CASSVTRTSETQYF | TGTGCCAGCAGCGTAACCCGGACTTCGGAGACCCAGTACTTC
TRBJ1-5 | . | once | TRBV9 | CASSALGSNQPQHF | TGTGCCAGCAGCGCCCTGGGCTCCAATCAGCCCCAGCATTTT
TRBJ1-1 | TRBD1 | . | TRBV29-1 | CSVDPGQGVGDTEAFF | TGCAGCGTGGACCCAGGACAGGGGGTTGGGGACACTGAAGCTTTCTTT
TRBJ2-5 | . | . | TRBV2 | CASSARTQGETQYF | TGCGCCAGCAGTGCGAGGACTCAGGGAGAGACCCAGTACTTC
TRBJ2-3 | . | . | TRBV20-1 | CSVTGSDTQYF | TGCAGCGTTACAGGGTCAGATACGCAGTATTTT
TRBJ2-1 | TRBD2 | many | TRBV7-2 | CASSLRLAGGFEQFF | TGTGCCAGCAGCTTACGACTAGCGGGGGGTTTTGAGCAGTTCTTC
TRBJ2-7 | TRBD2 | . | TRBV7-2 | CASSLAPGTSGSYEQYF | TGTGCCAGCAGCTTAGCCCCCGGGACTAGCGGTTCCTACGAGCAGTACTTC
TRBJ1-2 | . | few | TRBV12-3/TRBV12-4 | CASSLVGAGLGGYTF | TGTGCCAGCAGTTTAGTGGGGGCGGGCCTGGGGGGCTACACCTTC
TRBJ2-7 | TRBD2 | . | TRBV11-2 | CASRGLAGGLSYEQYF | TGTGCCAGCAGGGGACTAGCGGGGGGTCTCTCCTACGAGCAGTACTTC
TRBJ2-7 | . | . | TRBV5-6 | CASSTGQLGEQYF | TGTGCCAGCAGCACCGGACAGTTGGGGGAGCAGTACTTC
TRBJ2-7 | . | many | TRBV5-1 | CASSLDPQGEQYF | TGCGCCAGCAGTTTGGACCCCCAGGGGGAGCAGTACTTC
TRBJ1-1 | . | . | TRBV11-3 | CASSLDQDTEAFF | TGTGCCAGCAGCTTAGATCAGGACACTGAAGCTTTCTTT
TRBJ1-1 | . | . | TRBV5-5 | CASSLRRAGVTEAFF | TGTGCCAGCAGCTTGAGGCGGGCAGGGGTAACTGAAGCTTTCTTT
TRBJ1-2 | . | many | TRBV6-1 | CASTNEGYGYTF | TGTGCCAGCACTAACGAAGGCTATGGCTACACCTTC
TRBJ2-5 | TRBD2 | . | TRBV7-8 | CASSLADSGQETQYF | TGTGCCAGCAGCTTAGCAGATAGCGGGCAAGAGACCCAGTACTTC
TRBJ1-6 | . | once | TRBV19 | CASSIRGIYNSPLHF | TGTGCCAGTAGTATCAGAGGGATCTATAATTCACCCCTCCACTTT
TRBJ2-7 | . | many | TRBV6-1 | CACRGRGFGSYEQYF | TGTGCCTGCCGAGGGAGGGGGTTTGGCTCCTACGAGCAGTACTTC
TRBJ1-2 | . | . | TRBV30 | CAWSVTEDYGYTF | TGTGCCTGGAGTGTAACCGAGGACTATGGCTACACCTTC
TRBJ1-5 | . | many | TRBV7-9 | CASSLGENQPQHF | TGTGCCAGCAGCTTAGGGGAGAATCAGCCCCAGCATTTT
TRBJ2-5 | . | medium-sized | TRBV19 | CASSSGWRQYF | TGTGCCAGTAGTTCCGGCTGGCGACAGTACTTC